This TCR beta chain came from a study of blood T cell repertoires in COVID-19. Study background: Whether acute or convalescent, the COVID-19 samples came from the United States, Italy and Spain. PBMCs, B-cell-depleted T cells, or T cells were the source of the cDNA or gDNA that made up the material.

Trimming cost V 2 bases and J 14 bases, with 16 bases left between them. Germline lookup yields CDR1 LGHDT and CDR2 YNNKEL (reference sequence). This CDR3 is 13 amino acids long. Per the original data handling: Reference gene primer amplification yielded estimated nucleated cell counts. The data were produced by immunoSEQ multiplex PCR, yet TCRdb's version contains in-frame clones alone and is incomplete. That table gives V, J and clone size, and the DNA gave D and trimming. The table lists about 80,000 clones, 78% of them singletons. Sequencing input: peripheral blood. The receptor's source is a human donor in a cohort sampled during active COVID-19. The genes are TRBV3-1 (or the pseudogene TRBV3-2) and TRBJ2-1; maybe TRBD2 (7 bases). CDR3 bases: TGTGCCAGCAGCCAACCCCCCGTAGGGGGGGAGTTCTTC. It translates to CASSQPPVGGEFF.